Listed here are 17 T cell receptor beta chains from one sample, sequenced in a study of Ad26.COV2.S vaccination and SARS-CoV-2 variants. Measured with immunoSEQ multiplex PCR; TCRdb has only the in-frame clones, and not every one. The sample shows about 350,000 clones, 86% of them seen only once. The treatment denotes: some 20 received Ad26.COV2.S at low or high dose, single or two shots; roughly five received placebo; per-sample allocation not given. Sampling occurred on day 63 after the first vaccine or placebo injection. Source: peripheral blood, taken in a trial of Ad26.COV2.S vaccine versus placebo. Receptors were obtained from a person aged 18-60 years who received the Ad26.COV2.S COVID-19 vaccine or a placebo.

The chain couples TRBV7-9 to TRBJ1-1, with TRBD1 matching over 8 bases. The V gene end was trimmed by 5 bases and the J gene end by 6 bases; junction bases not matched to a gene: 5. The germline V gene has CDR1 SEHNR and CDR2 FQNEAQ (reference sequence). The CDR3 is made up of 13 amino acids. This CDR3 is CASSTGGKAEAFF. The DNA of the CDR3 is TGTGCCAGCAGCACAGGGGGGAAGGCTGAAGCTTTCTTT.

The chain has TRBV4-2 and TRBJ2-3; 12 positions match TRBD2. Germline CDR1 and CDR2: LGHNA and YNFKEQ. The junction had 2 bases not matched to a gene; V was cut back by 4 bases and J by 3 bases. The CDR3 has 15 amino acids. CDR3 sequence: CASSPLAGGTDTQYF. Here the CDR3 DNA reads TGTGCCAGCAGCCCCCTAGCGGGAGGGACAGATACGCAGTATTTT.

V is TRBV7-9 and J is TRBJ1-6; the D gene is possibly TRBD1 (5 bases). V was clipped by 4 bases and J by 7 bases, with 8 bases between them. The CDR3 is made up of 13 amino acids. Germline CDR1 and CDR2: SEHNR and FQNEAQ (reference sequence). The CDR3 is CASSSGHNSPLHF. The CDR3, as DNA: TGTGCCAGCAGCTCAGGGCACAATTCACCCCTCCACTTT.

The J gene is TRBJ2-2, the V gene TRBV28; a possible D gene is TRBD1 (5 bases). CDR1 and CDR2 from the germline V gene are MDHEN and SYDVKM. V shed 2 bases and J shed 4 bases, with 8 bases lying between them. CDR3 length: 14 residues. The CDR3 DNA sequence: TGTGCCAGCAGTTTAACACAGGTCACCGGGGAGCTGTTTTTT. Encoded protein: CASSLTQVTGELFF.

The V and J genes are TRBV2 and TRBJ2-2, with D perhaps matching TRBD1 (6 bases). The CDR3 length is 15 residues. Trimming shortened V by 10 bases and J by 3 bases, and 18 bases separated the two germline ends. The V gene's germline CDR1 is SNHLY and CDR2 FYNNEI. The CDR3 region has the DNA TGTGCCACACAAAGCGGCAGGGGATACACCGGGGAGCTGTTTTTT. It yields the protein CATQSGRGYTGELFF.

J is TRBJ2-3 and V is TRBV7-9, with no clear D. Germline V lookup: CDR1 SEHNR, CDR2 FQNEAQ (reference sequence). Trimming removed 5 bases from V and 2 bases from J, with 14 bases in between. CDR3 length: 15 amino acids. The CDR3 spells CASSLSFKATDTQYF. In nucleotides, the CDR3 is TGTGCCAGCAGCCTTTCTTTTAAGGCCACAGATACGCAGTATTTT.

The V gene is TRBV28, the J gene TRBJ1-1; D is possibly TRBD1 (6 bases). V was shortened by 6 bases and J by 1 base, with 12 bases between the two germline ends. CDR3 length: 14 residues. Germline values: CDR1 MDHEN, CDR2 SYDVKM. The CDR3 DNA sequence: TGTGCCAGCAGAACACAGGGAGGGAACACTGAAGCTTTCTTT. This encodes CASRTQGGNTEAFF.

The CDR3 bases are TGCAGCGGGAAGGGGGGACAACCGAACACTGAAGCTTTCTTT. It translates to CSGKGGQPNTEAFF. The chain uses TRBV29-1 and TRBJ1-1; possible D gene TRBD1, 6 bases. The CDR3 has 14 amino acids. CDR1 is SQVTM, CDR2 ANQGSEA, per germline. Trimming took 7 bases from V and 1 from J, leaving 16 bases between them.

This clone was counted between two and nine times. The chain uses TRBV19 and TRBJ2-3, with 7 bases fitting TRBD2. V lost 2 bases to trimming and J lost 5 bases; unmatched junction nucleotides: 4. This CDR3 comprises 14 residues. Germline V CDR1 and CDR2: LNHDA, SQIVND (reference sequence). The CDR3: CASSIWEGGDTQYF. The CDR3 region has the DNA TGTGCCAGTAGTATATGGGAGGGTGGAGATACGCAGTATTTT.

This clone has just one count. V gene TRBV10-3 combines with J gene TRBJ1-1; D call uncertain. The CDR3 covers 12 residues. The V end lost 0 bases, the J end lost 4 bases, and 3 bases lay between the germline ends. Germline V gene lookup returns CDR1 ENHRY and CDR2 SYGVKD. The chain's CDR3 is CAISESITEAFF. CDR3 sequence (DNA): TGTGCCATCAGTGAGTCAATCACTGAAGCTTTCTTT.

The chain recombines TRBV4-1 with TRBJ1-1; a weak D match, TRBD1 (6 bases). The CDR3 spans 16 residues. Between the trimmed V and J ends, which lost 2 bases and 2 bases, there was a span of 15 bases. Germline assignment: CDR1 MGHRA and CDR2 YSYEKL. This CDR3 reads CASSQQDRLRNTEAFF. The CDR3 bases are TGCGCCAGCAGCCAACAGGACAGACTCCGAAACACTGAAGCTTTCTTT.

The V gene is TRBV28, the J gene TRBJ2-1; a possible D gene is TRBD1 (5 bases). V lost 10 bases, J lost 3 bases, and 16 bases lay in between. The CDR3 has 14 amino acids. The germline V gene has CDR1 MDHEN and CDR2 SYDVKM. The CDR3 loop reads CATIRGDLYNEQFF. The DNA of the CDR3 is TGTGCCACCATAAGGGGTGACCTCTACAATGAGCAGTTCTTC.

The chain links TRBV28 to TRBJ2-3; TRBD2 aligns across 12 bases. V shed 5 bases and J 1 base; nucleotides not matched to a gene: 1. The CDR3 spans 15 residues. The germline V gene has CDR1 MDHEN and CDR2 SYDVKM. The CDR3 DNA follows: TGTGCCAGCAGTGCTAGCGGGGGGGGCACAGATACGCAGTATTTT. Its translation is CASSASGGGTDTQYF. Variable domain in full (rest from reference TRBV28 and TRBJ2-3): DVKVTQSSRYLVKRTGEKVFLECVQDMDHENMFWYRQDPGLGLRLIYFSYDVKMKEKGDIPEGYSVSREKKERFSLILESASTNQTSMYLCASSASGGGTDTQYFGPGTRLTVL.

J is TRBJ2-1 and V is TRBV4-2, with TRBD1 as a possible D gene (5 bases). V was shortened by 6 bases and J by 1 base, with 16 bases between the two germline ends. The CDR3 sequence is 16 residues long. Germline CDR1 LGHNA, CDR2 YNFKEQ. The CDR3 spells CASSDLQGRSYNEQFF. CDR3 in DNA: TGTGCCAGCAGTGACTTGCAGGGAAGGTCCTACAATGAGCAGTTCTTC.

This clone occurred a few times. The genes are TRBV2 and TRBJ1-3; D remains ambiguous. Trimming stripped 11 bases from V and 0 bases from J, with 8 bases between. The germline gives CDR1 SNHLY, CDR2 FYNNEI. The CDR3 is 12 residues long. The CDR3 loop is CAWGFSGNTIYF. CDR3 in DNA: TGTGCCTGGGGATTCTCTGGAAACACCATATATTTT.

The CDR3 sequence is CASSLDHEQYF. CDR3 nucleotide sequence: TGCGCCAGCAGCTTGGACCACGAGCAGTACTTC. V and J are TRBV5-1 and TRBJ2-7, with D unresolved. The ends were cut back, 0 bases at V and 5 bases at J, with 3 bases in the middle. The CDR3 covers 11 residues. CDR1 and CDR2 from the germline V gene are SGHRS and YFSETQ.

The CDR3 sequence: CASSPRQGSFTEAFF. The CDR3 DNA is TGTGCCAGCAGCCCCCGACAGGGGAGTTTCACTGAAGCTTTCTTT. The chain links TRBV7-6 to TRBJ1-1; TRBD1 agrees at 8 bases. With 5 bases clipped from V and 4 bases from J, the junction kept 9 bases outside the gene matches. Germline lookup yields CDR1 SGHVS and CDR2 FNYEAQ. The CDR3 consists of 15 residues.